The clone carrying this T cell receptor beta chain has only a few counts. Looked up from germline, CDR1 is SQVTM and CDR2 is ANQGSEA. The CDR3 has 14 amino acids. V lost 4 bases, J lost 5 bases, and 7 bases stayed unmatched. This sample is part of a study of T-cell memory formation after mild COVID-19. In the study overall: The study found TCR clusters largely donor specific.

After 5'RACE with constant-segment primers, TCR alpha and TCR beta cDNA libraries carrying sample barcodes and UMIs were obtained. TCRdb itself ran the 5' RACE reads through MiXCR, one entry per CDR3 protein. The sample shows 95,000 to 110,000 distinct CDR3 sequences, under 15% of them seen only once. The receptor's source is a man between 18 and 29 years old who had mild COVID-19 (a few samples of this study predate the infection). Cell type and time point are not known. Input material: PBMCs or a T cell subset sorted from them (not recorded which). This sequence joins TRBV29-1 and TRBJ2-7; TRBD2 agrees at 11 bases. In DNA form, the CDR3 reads TGCAGCGTTGGTCTAGCGGGGGGCAACGACGAGCAGTACTTC. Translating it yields CSVGLAGGNDEQYF.